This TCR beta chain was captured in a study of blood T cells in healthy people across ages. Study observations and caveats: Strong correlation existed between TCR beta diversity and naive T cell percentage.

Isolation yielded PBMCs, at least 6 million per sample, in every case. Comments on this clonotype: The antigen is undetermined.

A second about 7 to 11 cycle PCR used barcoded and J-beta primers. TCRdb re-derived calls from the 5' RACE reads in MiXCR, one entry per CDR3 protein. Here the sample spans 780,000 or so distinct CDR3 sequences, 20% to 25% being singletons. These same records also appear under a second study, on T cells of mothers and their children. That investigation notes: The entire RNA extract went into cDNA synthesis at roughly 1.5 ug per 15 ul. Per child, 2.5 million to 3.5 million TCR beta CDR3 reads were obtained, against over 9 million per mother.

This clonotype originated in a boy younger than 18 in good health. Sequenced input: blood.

This chain's CDR3 is CSARDPSSGGAHEQFF. For the CDR3, the DNA is TGCAGTGCTAGAGATCCCTCTAGCGGGGGGGCCCATGAGCAGTTCTTC. The chain combines TRBV20-1 with TRBJ2-1; the match to TRBD2 covers 12 bases. The ends lost 0 bases at V and 8 bases at J; junction bases unmatched: 8. CDR1 DFQATT and CDR2 SNEGSKA come from the germline V gene (reference sequence). CDR3 length: 16 amino acids.